This record covers a single T cell receptor beta chain. Its specificity is not known. Clinicians diagnosed patients from clinical symptoms, serum thyroxine and TRAb, thyroid ultrasound and orbital computed tomography. Amplification yielded TCR beta CDR3 regions, with RNA transcripts as the source. Using the HTBI primer set, a first-round RT-PCR was run on the TCR CDR3. MiXCR, run by TCRdb on the multiplex PCR reads, gives a single entry per CDR3 protein. The table has 500,000 to 800,000 distinct CDR3 sequences, approximately 42% seen once; the top ten hold about 7%. This sample is part of a study of T cells in Graves' hyperthyroidism and ophthalmopathy. Study-wide results and caveats: Most thyroid clonotypes that were expanded above 0.001 also turned up in blood. Separating ophthalmopathy from stable hyperthyroidism was achieved by a 13 V-J model.

This TCR derives from an adult man with Graves' disease, either hyperthyroidism or ophthalmopathy (not recorded which). Sequenced material: peripheral blood or thyroid tissue (not recorded which).

In nucleotides, the CDR3 is TGTGCCAGCAGTAAGGGACAGTCGGGACGAGAGACCCAGTACTTC. Its protein is CASSKGQSGRETQYF. V usage is TRBV2 and J usage is TRBJ2-5; 7 nucleotides align to TRBD1. The CDR3 runs to 15 residues. The junction had 10 bases not matched to a gene; V was cut back by 5 bases and J by 4 bases. The V gene's germline CDR1 is SNHLY and CDR2 FYNNEI.